The T cell receptor (beta chain) described here comes from a study of cytomegalovirus exposure and HLA in healthy donors. 13 Jbeta primers and 60 Vbeta primers were used for the PCR. Per the original data handling: An analysis performed later counted 72 million or so unique TCR beta chains (roughly 11 million of them shared). Clones were sequenced by immunoSEQ multiplex PCR, and TCRdb holds only the in-frame ones, with some missing. V and J calls plus clone size are reproduced from that table; the DNA served to infer D and trimming. The table has under 200,000 clones, roughly four fifths seen once. Trimming took off 2 bases at V and 3 bases at J, with 13 bases between the two ends. CDR3 size: 15 residues. CDR1 is SGHVS and CDR2 is FQNEAQ in the germline V gene. This clone appeared many times.

This clonotype was sampled from a woman under 30 in good health and CMV-seronegative. The sequencing input was PBMCs. The chain recombines TRBV7-8 with TRBJ1-1; D ambiguous. CDR3 protein: CASSLREGVDTEAFF. In DNA, the CDR3 is TGTGCCAGCAGCTTAAGGGAGGGTGTGGACACTGAAGCTTTCTTT.